Listed here are 20 T cell receptor beta chains from one sample, sequenced in a study of shared clonotypes between healthy human individuals. TCRdb keeps only in-frame clones here, not all; method: immunoSEQ multiplex PCR. The sample consists of nearly 2 million clones, around 96% of them appearing once. Positively selected for CCR7, the CD45RO-negative cells used as naive CD8 cells excluded terminally differentiated effector memory CD45RA+ cells. Sample: naive CD8+ T cells sorted from blood. The origin of the receptors is a man younger than 35 in good health.

DNA of the CDR3: TGTGCCAGCAGTTTTCCCGGGACAGGGGTCGACGAGCAGTACTTC. Its translation is CASSFPGTGVDEQYF. This chain uses TRBV28 with TRBJ2-7, with 10 bases that match TRBD1. Germline CDR1 MDHEN, CDR2 SYDVKM. V dropped 3 bases and J dropped 5; count of bases not matched to a gene: 7. This CDR3 spans 15 amino acids.

V is TRBV2 and J is TRBJ2-5; 8 nucleotides align to TRBD2. The CDR3 has 15 residues. V lost 2 bases, J lost 7 bases, and 9 bases stayed unmatched. Germline-derived CDR1 and CDR2 are SNHLY and FYNNEI. The CDR3 is CASSELAGPVATQYF. The CDR3 region has the DNA TGTGCCAGCAGTGAACTAGCGGGCCCTGTGGCGACCCAGTACTTC.

The chain employs TRBV27 and TRBJ2-2; no clear D gene. With 2 bases removed from V and 1 base from J, the gap between germline ends came to 5 bases. The CDR3 is 14 amino acids. Germline CDR1 reads MNHEY; CDR2 reads SMNVEV (reference sequence). The DNA for the CDR3 is TGTGCCAGCAGTTTAATGGGGAACACCGGGGAGCTGTTTTTT. Translating it yields CASSLMGNTGELFF.

This chain uses TRBV6-5 with TRBJ1-1; D not certain. From germline, CDR1 is MNHEY and CDR2 SVGAGI. The V end was cut by 0 bases, the J end by 3 bases, with 5 bases between. There are 13 residues in the CDR3. CDR3 amino acids: CASSYSLYTEAFF. In nucleotides, the CDR3 is TGTGCCAGCAGTTACTCGTTATACACTGAAGCTTTCTTT.

This sequence joins TRBV27 and TRBJ1-2, with 8 nucleotides matching TRBD1. The CDR3 contains 13 residues. Per germline, CDR1 MNHEY and CDR2 SMNVEV (reference sequence). V trimming: 5 bases; J trimming: 3 bases; junction bases outside the gene matches: 2. The CDR3 spells CASSQTGDYGYTF. As DNA, the CDR3 is TGTGCCAGCAGTCAGACAGGGGACTATGGCTACACCTTC.

The chain employs TRBV27 and TRBJ2-7, with 7 positions matching TRBD1. V lost 5 bases to trimming and J lost 3 bases; unmatched junction nucleotides: 13. The CDR3 length is 16 residues. Germline assignment: CDR1 MNHEY and CDR2 SMNVEV (reference sequence). The CDR3 reads CASSPDPGTVFYEQYF. CDR3 DNA sequence: TGTGCCAGCAGTCCCGACCCCGGGACAGTTTTCTACGAGCAGTACTTC.

The rearrangement uses TRBV9 and TRBJ2-7, with a weak D call TRBD1 (5 bases). This CDR3 contains 13 residues. Germline-derived CDR1 and CDR2 are SGDLS and YYNGEE. Between the trimmed V and J ends, which lost 3 bases and 6 bases, there was a span of 13 bases. Here the CDR3 reads CASSDLHTGEQYF. The CDR3 bases are TGTGCCAGCAGCGATTTACATACAGGCGAGCAGTACTTC.

This chain connects TRBV13 to TRBJ2-5; 11 bases are a match to TRBD2. The CDR3 has 17 amino acids. The ends lost 5 bases at V and 2 bases at J; junction bases unmatched: 10. Germline loops: CDR1 PRHDT, CDR2 FYEKMQ (reference sequence). The CDR3 DNA is TGTGCCAGCAGCCCTCGCGTGACTAGCGGGGTTCAAGAGACCCAGTACTTC. Amino acid sequence: CASSPRVTSGVQETQYF.

This sequence joins TRBV14 and TRBJ1-1, with D perhaps TRBD1 (5 bases). Germline V lookup: CDR1 SGHDN, CDR2 FVKESK. The V and J ends lost 4 bases and 2 bases respectively, with 8 bases between them. CDR3 size: 13 residues. The CDR3 sequence: CASSPQGNTEAFF. The CDR3 DNA sequence: TGTGCCAGCAGCCCCCAGGGTAACACTGAAGCTTTCTTT.

The DNA of the CDR3 is TGTGCCAGCAGCCTGAGGGGGGCAGAGACCCAGTACTTC. It specifies CASSLRGAETQYF. V and J are TRBV5-6 and TRBJ2-5; possibly TRBD1 or TRBD2 for D (6 bases each). The CDR3 sequence is 13 residues long. CDR1 and CDR2 from the germline V gene are SGHDT and YYEEEE. V was trimmed by 4 bases and J by 4 bases, leaving 11 bases between them.

The gene calls are TRBV9 and TRBJ2-5; TRBD2 is a possible D gene (6 bases). Germline lookup yields CDR1 SGDLS and CDR2 YYNGEE. Trimming cost V 0 bases and J 9 bases, with 18 bases left between them. CDR3 length: 15 residues. The CDR3 region has the DNA TGTGCCAGCAGCGTAGAAGGGGATGGAGGGGCGGCCCAGTACTTC. It encodes CASSVEGDGGAAQYF.

As DNA, the CDR3 is TGCGCCAGCAGGACAGGGAACACTGAAGCTTTCTTT. This encodes CASRTGNTEAFF. The rearrangement joins TRBV5-1 to TRBJ1-1, with D maybe TRBD1 (6 bases). Trimming removed 5 bases from V and 1 base from J, with 6 bases in between. Germline CDR1 SGHRS, CDR2 YFSETQ. CDR3 length: 12 residues.

The chain joins TRBV29-1 to TRBJ2-1; D gene uncertain. Trimming pared 5 bases from V and 0 bases from J, leaving 14 bases between. Germline CDR1 reads SQVTM; CDR2 reads ANQGSEA. The CDR3 spans 15 residues. This CDR3 reads CSVFLVSHSYNEQFF. The CDR3 DNA reads as TGCAGCGTTTTCTTGGTGTCCCACTCCTACAATGAGCAGTTCTTC.

The V call is TRBV11-2, the J call TRBJ2-7; D possibly corresponds to TRBD1 (6 bases). The CDR3 consists of 15 residues. Germline CDR1 SGHAT, CDR2 FQNNGV. V was pared by 3 bases and J by 4 bases, with 16 bases between. The CDR3 loop reads CASSLDPGAWYEQYF. The CDR3 DNA sequence: TGTGCCAGCAGCTTGGATCCAGGGGCGTGGTACGAGCAGTACTTC.

The table lists this clone with a count of one. Other DNA sequences of this sample code for an identical CDR3. The rearrangement joins TRBV4-1 to TRBJ2-7, with D perhaps TRBD2 (6 bases). The V end was cut by 0 bases, the J end by 2 bases, with 8 bases between. This CDR3 has 14 residues. From germline, CDR1 is MGHRA and CDR2 YSYEKL. The CDR3 here is CASSQDGGTYEQYF. DNA for the CDR3: TGCGCCAGCAGCCAAGACGGGGGTACCTACGAGCAGTACTTC.

The CDR3 DNA sequence: TGCGCCAGCAGCTTGGGGACAGGGCAAAATCAGCCCCAGCATTTT. Its translation is CASSLGTGQNQPQHF. The genes are TRBV5-1 and TRBJ1-5; 8 bases fit TRBD1. CDR3 length equals 15 residues. With V trimmed by 0 bases and J by 4 bases, 3 bases remained unmatched. The germline V gene has CDR1 SGHRS and CDR2 YFSETQ.

This chain connects TRBV2 to TRBJ2-7; 7 nucleotides line up with TRBD2. Losses at the gene ends were 7 bases for V and 3 bases for J; bases not matched to a gene: 9. The CDR3 length is 14 residues. Germline CDR1 and CDR2: SNHLY and FYNNEI. The chain's CDR3 is CASTQGEGVYEQYF. CDR3 DNA sequence: TGTGCCAGCACTCAAGGGGAGGGAGTCTACGAGCAGTACTTC.

The chain links TRBV6-1 to TRBJ1-5; 8 bases agree with TRBD1. The V gene end was trimmed by 2 bases and the J gene end by 0 bases; junction bases not matched to a gene: 9. The CDR3 runs 18 residues. Germline V gene lookup returns CDR1 MNHNS and CDR2 SASEGT. The CDR3 nucleotides read TGTGCCAGCAGTGAACCTTGGGACAGGCCTTATAGCAATCAGCCCCAGCATTTT. Amino acids: CASSEPWDRPYSNQPQHF.

CDR3 in amino acids: CASSRWEQGATTEAFF. The CDR3 DNA is TGTGCCAGCAGCCGGTGGGAGCAGGGGGCGACCACTGAAGCTTTCTTT. The chain is built from TRBV7-9 and TRBJ1-1; 8 bases line up with TRBD1. This CDR3 contains 16 residues. V shed 5 bases and J 4 bases; nucleotides not matched to a gene: 12. CDR1 and CDR2 from the germline V gene are SEHNR and FQNEAQ (reference sequence).

The V call is TRBV30, the J call TRBJ1-4; maybe TRBD1 (6 bases). CDR1 is GTSNPN, CDR2 SVGIG, per germline (reference sequence). The CDR3 runs to 14 residues. The V end was cut by 3 bases, the J end by 4 bases, with 12 bases between. The DNA of the CDR3 is TGTGCCTGGAGCCAGGACAGCTATAATGAAAAACTGTTTTTT. Protein sequence: CAWSQDSYNEKLFF.